The TCR beta chain described here comes from a study of cytomegalovirus exposure and HLA in healthy donors. Notes on the study in general: The authors confirmed in vitro that three CMV-associated chains were specific for CMV antigens. Highly shared sequence variants in one cluster were likely a sequencing artifact.

Regarding this clone: As yet, its antigen is unknown.

The J segment lost 10 bases and the V segment lost 2 bases, leaving 7 bases of the junction unmatched. Germline V gene data show CDR1 as LGHNA and CDR2 as YSLEER. The CDR3 totals 14 residues. The primer mix had 60 Vbeta and 13 Jbeta primers. The repertoire was sequenced with immunoSEQ multiplex PCR; TCRdb's copy has only in-frame clones and lacks some. This sample has about 140,000 clones; 75% to 85% occur once, and the top ten carry approximately 1.1%. The TCR comes from a male donor in good health and CMV-seronegative. The sequenced sample was PBMCs. The chain joins TRBV4-3 to TRBJ2-1, with TRBD1 matching 8 bases. The CDR3 DNA is TGCGCCAGCAGCCAACTTGACAGGGGCGGGGAGCAGTTCTTC. Protein: CASSQLDRGGEQFF.